These T cell receptor beta chains were read from a single sample in a study of early T cells in non-severe SARS-CoV-2 infection. Each CDR3 protein gets one entry after TCRdb re-called the 5' RACE reads with MiXCR. The table records about 27,000 distinct CDR3 sequences, just over 4% of them present only once. The sequencing input was whole blood. All receptors derive from an adult who was a healthcare worker with PCR-confirmed SARS-CoV-2 infection or an uninfected control (not recorded which). CDR3s include the opening cysteine and the closing phenylalanine or tryptophan. The D gene is left open where the match is weak. Some rows have no size entry. The others give once, few or many, or a class for an expanded clone.

V gene	J gene	CDR3 length	clone size	D gene	CDR3 protein	CDR3 DNA
TRBV18	TRBJ1-4	15	-	TRBD1	CASSPRTGGGEKLFF	TGTGCCAGCTCACCGCGGACAGGGGGTGGTGAAAAACTGTTTTTT
TRBV29-1	TRBJ2-1	15	many	TRBD2	CSVSALAGGHNEQFF	TGCAGCGTTTCCGCACTAGCGGGAGGGCATAATGAGCAGTTCTTC
TRBV5-1	TRBJ2-7	14	many	-	CASSLVSSSYEQYF	TGCGCCAGCAGCTTGGTTAGCTCTTCCTACGAGCAGTACTTC
TRBV7-3	TRBJ2-7	14	many	-	CASSLGRQGGEQYF	TGTGCCAGCAGCTTAGGTAGGCAGGGTGGCGAGCAGTACTTC
TRBV6-5	TRBJ2-3	15	many	-	CASSLRDPGTDTQYF	TGTGCCAGCAGCCTCCGGGACCCAGGGACAGATACGCAGTATTTT
TRBV7-2	TRBJ2-3	15	-	TRBD2	CASSRGGLAPDTQYF	TGTGCCAGCAGCCGGGGGGGTCTGGCGCCAGATACGCAGTATTTT
TRBV20-1	TRBJ1-3	13	few	-	CSAKGGPMNTIYF	TGCAGTGCAAAGGGGGGGCCGATGAACACCATATATTTT
TRBV5-4	TRBJ2-1	11	many	-	CASSLVDEQFF	TGTGCCAGCAGCTTAGTAGATGAGCAGTTCTTC
TRBV7-8	TRBJ2-3	14	-	TRBD1	CASSPDRGRDTQYF	TGTGCCAGCAGCCCAGACAGGGGCCGGGATACGCAGTATTTT
TRBV5-1	TRBJ2-2	13	medium-sized	-	CAIPRGVPGELFF	TGCGCCATCCCCCGCGGGGTCCCCGGGGAGCTGTTTTTT
TRBV18	TRBJ1-2	14	many	-	CASSLTLTLDGYTF	TGTGCCAGCTCACTGACCCTTACCCTGGATGGCTACACCTTC
TRBV7-2	TRBJ1-2	13	many	-	CASRSTASYGYTF	TGTGCCAGCCGCTCTACGGCCTCTTATGGCTACACCTTC
TRBV25-1	TRBJ2-1	16	many	TRBD2	CASSDTSGLDGNEQFF	TGTGCCAGCAGTGACACTAGCGGGTTGGATGGCAATGAGCAGTTCTTC
TRBV5-1	TRBJ2-1	14	many	-	CASSYGSINNEQFF	TGCGCCAGCAGCTACGGGTCAATTAACAATGAGCAGTTCTTC
TRBV7-2	TRBJ2-1	13	many	-	CASSLGPYNEQFF	TGTGCCAGCAGCTTAGGGCCCTACAATGAGCAGTTCTTC
TRBV6-5	TRBJ1-2	13	many	-	CASSYVGNYGYTF	TGTGCCAGCAGTTACGTAGGGAACTATGGCTACACCTTC
TRBV20-1	TRBJ2-4	15	many	-	CSARDPAVAKNIQYF	TGCAGTGCTAGAGATCCTGCAGTAGCCAAAAACATTCAGTACTTC
TRBV10-3	TRBJ2-1	14	many	-	CAISDSSSVNEQFF	TGTGCCATCAGTGACTCGAGCTCGGTCAATGAGCAGTTCTTC
TRBV27	TRBJ2-7	12	many	-	CAGTRAVYEQYF	TGTGCGGGGACCAGGGCCGTGTACGAGCAGTACTTC
TRBV9	TRBJ1-5	12	few	-	CASMRPLQPQHF	TGTGCCAGCATGCGACCCCTTCAGCCCCAGCATTTT
TRBV19	TRBJ2-2	15	many	-	CASSNDFRDTGELFF	TGTGCCAGTAGTAACGACTTTAGGGACACCGGGGAGCTGTTTTTT
TRBV7-9	TRBJ1-4	15	many	-	CASSAPTATNEKLFF	TGTGCCAGCAGCGCTCCCACGGCAACTAATGAAAAACTGTTTTTT
TRBV7-2	TRBJ2-1	15	many	TRBD2	CASSLRRGGYNEQFF	TGTGCCAGCAGCTTACGGCGGGGGGGTTACAATGAGCAGTTCTTC
TRBV18	TRBJ2-7	15	many	TRBD2	CASSPQAGGTYEQYF	TGTGCCAGCTCACCACAGGCGGGAGGCACCTACGAGCAGTACTTC
TRBV7-7	TRBJ2-5	15	many	-	CASSLEGTPPETQYF	TGTGCTAGCAGCTTAGAAGGGACACCCCCAGAGACCCAGTACTTC
TRBV6-5	TRBJ2-1	15	-	TRBD2	CASTLLAGGWNEQFF	TGTGCCAGCACCTTACTAGCGGGAGGTTGGAATGAGCAGTTCTTC
TRBV2	TRBJ2-7	12	few	-	CASSGDFHEQYF	TGTGCCAGCAGTGGGGACTTCCACGAGCAGTACTTC
TRBV12-3/TRBV12-4	TRBJ2-5	14	many	TRBD2	CASSLTSGQETQYF	TGTGCCAGCAGCCTTACTAGCGGACAAGAGACCCAGTACTTC
TRBV2	TRBJ1-3	12	-	-	CASSVTRDTIYF	TGTGCCAGCAGTGTTACGCGGGACACCATATATTTT
TRBV20-1	TRBJ1-1	11	many	-	CSARSGGEAFF	TGCAGTGCTAGATCGGGGGGTGAAGCTTTCTTT
TRBV3-1	TRBJ2-7	15	-	TRBD2	CASSQAPSGSYEQYF	TGTGCCAGCAGCCAAGCCCCTAGCGGCTCCTACGAGCAGTACTTC
TRBV20-1	TRBJ2-1	11	many	-	CSARVMGEQFF	TGCAGTGCTAGAGTGATGGGTGAGCAGTTCTTC
TRBV19	TRBJ1-2	14	many	-	CASSIENPIYGYTF	TGTGCCAGTAGTATAGAGAACCCAATCTATGGCTACACCTTC
TRBV7-9	TRBJ2-7	15	many	-	CASSPPSGGAREQYF	TGTGCCAGCAGCCCCCCGAGTGGGGGGGCGCGCGAGCAGTACTTC
TRBV12-3/TRBV12-4	TRBJ1-2	13	medium-sized	-	CASSGGTRYGYTF	TGTGCCAGCAGTGGGGGAACACGCTATGGCTACACCTTC
TRBV20-1	TRBJ1-5	16	many	-	CSAGRNPPYSNQPQHF	TGCAGTGCTGGGCGGAACCCCCCGTATAGCAATCAGCCCCAGCATTTT
TRBV5-1	TRBJ2-2	16	many	-	CASSLVPAGGTGELFF	TGCGCCAGCAGCTTGGTCCCAGCGGGCGGCACCGGGGAGCTGTTTTTT
TRBV12-3/TRBV12-4	TRBJ2-1	17	few	TRBD1	CASSPDRGQTHWGKQFF	TGTGCCAGCAGTCCAGACAGGGGGCAAACCCATTGGGGGAAGCAGTTCTTC
TRBV27	TRBJ2-1	14	many	TRBD2	CASSERDWEDEQFF	TGTGCCAGCAGTGAGCGGGATTGGGAGGATGAGCAGTTCTTC
TRBV29-1	TRBJ2-1	14	many	TRBD2	CSVEGLADGNEQFF	TGCAGCGTTGAGGGACTAGCGGACGGCAATGAGCAGTTCTTC
TRBV6-2/TRBV6-3	TRBJ2-7	14	-	TRBD1	CASSARDRVHEQYF	TGTGCCAGCAGTGCCCGGGACAGGGTACACGAGCAGTACTTC
TRBV5-1	TRBJ1-3	14	few	-	CASSPGTLGNTIYF	TGCGCCAGCAGCCCGGGGACGCTTGGAAACACCATATATTTT
TRBV12-5	TRBJ2-1	16	-	TRBD2	CASGLVRTSDYNEQFF	TGTGCTAGTGGTTTGGTACGTACTAGCGACTACAATGAGCAGTTCTTC
TRBV10-3	TRBJ2-3	14	few	TRBD2	CAIRASGSADTQYF	TGTGCCATCAGGGCTAGCGGGAGTGCAGATACGCAGTATTTT
TRBV6-2/TRBV6-3	TRBJ2-7	15	few	TRBD1	CASSATGTGFHEQYF	TGTGCCAGCAGCGCGACCGGGACAGGGTTCCACGAGCAGTACTTC
TRBV4-1	TRBJ2-1	15	many	TRBD2	CASSQDREGDNEQFF	TGCGCCAGCAGCCAAGACCGGGAGGGAGACAATGAGCAGTTCTTC
TRBV5-1	TRBJ1-1	12	many	-	CASSIGGSEAFF	TGCGCCAGCTCAATTGGGGGTTCTGAAGCTTTCTTT
TRBV5-1	TRBJ2-7	14	many	-	CASSLEAPSYEQYF	TGCGCCAGCAGCTTGGAAGCCCCTTCTTACGAGCAGTACTTC
TRBV7-9	TRBJ2-7	12	many	-	CASSSRDLAPHF	TGTGCCAGCAGCTCCCGGGACCTAGCCCCCCACTTC
TRBV3-1	TRBJ2-5	19	few	-	CASSQDGKSDTDPRETQYF	TGTGCCAGCAGCCAAGATGGTAAATCGGACACAGACCCGAGGGAGACCCAGTACTTC